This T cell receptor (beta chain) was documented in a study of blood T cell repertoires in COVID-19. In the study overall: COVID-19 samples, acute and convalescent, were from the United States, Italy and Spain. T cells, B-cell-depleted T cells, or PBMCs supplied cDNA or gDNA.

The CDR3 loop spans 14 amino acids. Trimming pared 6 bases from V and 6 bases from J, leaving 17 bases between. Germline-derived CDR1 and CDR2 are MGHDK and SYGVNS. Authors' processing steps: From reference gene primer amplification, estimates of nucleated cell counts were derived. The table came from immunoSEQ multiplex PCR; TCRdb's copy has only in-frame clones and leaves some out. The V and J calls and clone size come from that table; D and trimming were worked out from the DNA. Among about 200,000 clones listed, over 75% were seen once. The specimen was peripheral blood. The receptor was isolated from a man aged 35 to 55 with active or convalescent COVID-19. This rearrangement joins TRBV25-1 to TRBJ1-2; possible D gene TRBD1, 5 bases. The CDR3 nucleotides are TGTGCCAGCAGCCCTGGGGGGGTAATCGATGGCTACACCTTC. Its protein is CASSPGGVIDGYTF.